These 12 T cell receptor beta chains share one sample of origin, sequenced in a study of shared clonotypes between healthy human individuals. The assay was immunoSEQ multiplex PCR, and TCRdb's table has in-frame clones only and misses some. This sample has some 500,000 clones, with almost 97% found just once. The sample was naive CD4+ T cells sorted from blood. Subset reported: CD45RA+ positively selected. The receptors were sampled from a woman in her twenties or thirties in good health.

The chain has TRBV18 and TRBJ1-1; possible D gene TRBD1, 5 bases. Germline V CDR1 and CDR2: KGHSH, LQKENI. This CDR3 has 17 residues. Trimming took off 9 bases at V and 1 base at J, with 24 bases between the two ends. The CDR3 DNA follows: TGTGCCAGTTCCCACCTCTCCGCCGGGGCGGCGAACACTGAAGCTTTCTTT. Its translation is CASSHLSAGAANTEAFF.

The rearrangement joins TRBV9 to TRBJ2-7; 8 nucleotides match TRBD1. Germline lookup yields CDR1 SGDLS and CDR2 YYNGEE. The CDR3 length is 13 residues. J was trimmed by 2 bases and V by 4 bases; bases with no gene match: 2. The CDR3 DNA sequence: TGTGCCAGCAGCCAACAGGGGGCCTACGAGCAGTACTTC. Its protein is CASSQQGAYEQYF.

The V call is TRBV5-1, the J call TRBJ1-1; no reliable D call. CDR1 is SGHRS, CDR2 YFSETQ, per germline. CDR3 length: 15 amino acids. Trimming stripped 5 bases from V and 2 bases from J, with 16 bases between. CDR3 in amino acids: CASSPRDPGNTEAFF. DNA for the CDR3: TGCGCCAGCAGTCCCCGCGACCCAGGCAACACTGAAGCTTTCTTT.

The chain is built from TRBV19 and TRBJ2-2; a weak D match, TRBD2 (5 bases). CDR3 length equals 14 residues. In germline, CDR1 is LNHDA, CDR2 SQIVND (reference sequence). Trimming took 5 bases from V and 6 from J, leaving 13 bases between them. CDR3 nucleotides: TGTGCCAGTAGTTTAAGCGGCCCATCCGGGGAGCTGTTTTTT. Translating it yields CASSLSGPSGELFF.

V and J are TRBV28 and TRBJ2-1; 9 positions agree with TRBD2. Looked up from germline, CDR1 is MDHEN and CDR2 is SYDVKM. V lost 5 bases to trimming and J lost 3 bases; unmatched junction nucleotides: 8. This CDR3 contains 16 residues. Written as DNA, the CDR3 is TGTGCCAGCAGTCCAATAGCGGGAGATGACTACAATGAGCAGTTCTTC. As protein: CASSPIAGDDYNEQFF.

The V and J genes are TRBV2 and TRBJ2-2; 9 nucleotides agree with TRBD1. Germline CDR1 is SNHLY and CDR2 is FYNNEI. V was pared by 6 bases and J by 1 base, with 0 bases of the junction left unmatched. The CDR3 runs 14 residues. The CDR3 DNA is TGTGCCAGCAGGGACAGGGGGAACACCGGGGAGCTGTTTTTT. Protein: CASRDRGNTGELFF.

This clone occurred once. The chain is built from TRBV10-2 and TRBJ1-2; tentative D call: TRBD1 (5 bases). The V end was cut by 3 bases, the J end by 0 bases, with 14 bases between. The CDR3 runs to 16 residues. Germline CDR1 and CDR2: WSHSY and SAAADI. CDR3 residues: CASSDWDGIANYGYTF. CDR3 in DNA: TGCGCCAGCAGTGATTGGGACGGGATAGCTAACTATGGCTACACCTTC.

The chain joins TRBV28 to TRBJ2-5; 7 bases are a match to TRBD2. The CDR3 contains 12 residues. V shed 11 bases, J shed 5 bases, and the junction held 8 bases outside the gene matches. Germline loops: CDR1 MDHEN, CDR2 SYDVKM. This chain's CDR3 is CAGAGFDETQYF. CDR3 sequence (DNA): TGTGCCGGAGCGGGGTTCGATGAGACCCAGTACTTC.

This chain joins TRBV6-6 and TRBJ2-7; the match to TRBD1 covers 9 bases. CDR1 is MNHNY, CDR2 SVGAGI, per germline (reference sequence). This CDR3 contains 14 residues. V lost 4 bases to trimming and J lost 2 bases; unmatched junction nucleotides: 3. The CDR3 sequence is CASSLGQGPYEQYF. DNA of the CDR3: TGTGCCAGCAGTTTGGGACAGGGCCCCTACGAGCAGTACTTC.

This clone was recorded once. The rearrangement uses TRBV6-1 and TRBJ1-5; maybe TRBD1 (5 bases). Trimming removed 2 bases at V and 5 bases at J, with 10 bases between. CDR1 and CDR2 (germline): MNHNS, SASEGT. The CDR3 length is 14 residues. The CDR3 here is CASSERGGDQPQHF. In DNA, the CDR3 is TGTGCCAGCAGTGAACGGGGGGGGGATCAGCCCCAGCATTTT.

This clone was recorded only once. The rearrangement joins TRBV5-3 to TRBJ2-1, with D uncertain. TRBV5-3 is an ORF; its function is uncertain. V lost 0 bases to trimming and J lost 0 bases, with 10 bases between them. This CDR3 spans 16 amino acids. CDR3 protein: CARSLGLVGSYNEQFF. The CDR3 region has the DNA TGTGCCAGAAGCTTGGGTCTGGTGGGCTCCTACAATGAGCAGTTCTTC.

This chain uses TRBV2 with TRBJ2-1; D may be TRBD1 (5 bases). V was pared by 5 bases and J by 0 bases, with 11 bases between. Germline CDR1 SNHLY, CDR2 FYNNEI. This CDR3 region has 15 residues. The CDR3 sequence is CASSIDSYSYNEQFF. DNA of the CDR3: TGTGCCAGCAGTATCGACAGCTACTCCTACAATGAGCAGTTCTTC. Together with reference TRBV2 and TRBJ2-1, the CDR3 gives the full variable domain: EPEVTQTPSHQVTQMGQEVILRCVPISNHLYFYWYRQILGQKVEFLVSFYNNEISEKSEIFDDQFSVERPDGSNFTLKIRSTKLEDSAMYFCASSIDSYSYNEQFFGPGTRLTVL.